The 12 T cell receptor beta chains listed next were all sequenced from one sample in a study of early stage breast cancer tumors. Here immunoSEQ multiplex PCR was the method, and the copy in TCRdb shows in-frame clones only, minus some. The sample shows 5,500 or so clones, 55% to 75% of them seen only once. Sample: breast tumor tissue. All receptors come from a person in their sixties with breast cancer.

This chain connects TRBV30 to TRBJ2-5; 7 positions agree with TRBD2. J lost 5 bases, V lost 2 bases, and 8 bases had no gene match. The CDR3 is made up of 14 amino acids. Germline V gene sequence: CDR1 GTSNPN, CDR2 SVGIG (reference sequence). CDR3: CAWSIGRTGETQYF. DNA of the CDR3: TGTGCCTGGAGTATCGGGAGGACCGGGGAGACCCAGTACTTC.

The rearrangement joins TRBV7-8 to TRBJ1-5; D is unresolved. CDR3 length: 20 amino acids. V gave up 5 bases and J gave up 3 bases, with 29 bases separating them. Germline loops: CDR1 SGHVS, CDR2 FQNEAQ. CDR3 amino acids: CASSPYLVPPKRSVNQPQHF. CDR3 nucleotide sequence: TGTGCCAGCAGCCCCTACTTGGTACCCCCCAAGAGGTCGGTCAATCAGCCCCAGCATTTT.

This clone occurred a few times. This rearrangement joins TRBV7-2 to TRBJ1-1; the D gene is possibly TRBD1 (5 bases). With 1 base removed from V and 8 bases from J, the gap between germline ends came to 14 bases. Germline lookup yields CDR1 SGHTA and CDR2 FQGNSA. This CDR3 is built from 14 residues. This CDR3 is CASSLVRGVVEAFF. CDR3 coding DNA: TGTGCCAGCAGCTTAGTTAGGGGCGTTGTAGAAGCTTTCTTT.

The chain couples TRBV14 to TRBJ1-4; TRBD1 agrees at 8 bases. Germline lookup yields CDR1 SGHDN and CDR2 FVKESK. Unmatched junction bases numbered 18, after V lost 3 bases and J lost 6 bases. The CDR3 consists of 19 residues. The CDR3 loop reads CASSHDSGTGAEVYEKLFF. CDR3 nucleotide sequence: TGTGCCAGCAGCCATGATTCCGGGACAGGAGCAGAAGTTTATGAAAAACTGTTTTTT.

J is TRBJ1-2 and V is TRBV6-5, with a weak D call TRBD1 (5 bases). The CDR3 is 13 amino acids. V lost 2 bases to trimming and J lost 8 bases, with 12 bases between them. Germline CDR1 MNHEY, CDR2 SVGAGI. The CDR3 DNA reads as TGTGCCAGCAGTTACGGGACTTCCGGCGGCTACACCTTC. Protein sequence: CASSYGTSGGYTF.

The chain couples TRBV28 to TRBJ2-7; D might be TRBD2 (8 bases). CDR1 is MDHEN, CDR2 SYDVKM, per germline. This CDR3 is built from 14 residues. V lost 6 bases and J lost 3, with 15 bases in between. The DNA of the CDR3 is TGTGCCAGCAGACCAGGGGGACTAGGCTACGAGCAGTACTTC. Its translation is CASRPGGLGYEQYF.

The chain carries TRBV5-4 and TRBJ2-3; D may be TRBD1 (5 bases). V shed 7 bases and J shed 0 bases, with 15 bases lying between them. Germline CDR1 and CDR2: SGHNT and YYREEE (reference sequence). The CDR3 contains 15 residues. The CDR3 is CASAGSQGSTDTQYF. Written as DNA, the CDR3 is TGTGCCAGCGCTGGATCCCAGGGAAGCACAGATACGCAGTATTTT. Variable domain in full (rest from reference TRBV5-4 and TRBJ2-3): ETGVTQSPTHLIKTRGQQVTLRCSSQSGHNTVSWYQQALGQGPQFIFQYYREEENGRGNFPPRFSGLQFPNYSSELNVNALELDDSALYLCASAGSQGSTDTQYFGPGTRLTVL.

V is TRBV27 and J is TRBJ1-1; 8 bases are shared with TRBD1. The CDR3 spans 14 residues. V dropped 6 bases and J dropped 3; count of bases not matched to a gene: 6. Germline CDR1 is MNHEY and CDR2 is SMNVEV (reference sequence). CDR3 DNA sequence: TGTGCCAGCAGGGTGGGACAGGCATACACTGAAGCTTTCTTT. Its protein product is CASRVGQAYTEAFF.

This clone appeared a few times. This rearrangement joins TRBV5-8 to TRBJ2-2; 7 nucleotides line up with TRBD1. Germline V gene data show CDR1 as SGHTS and CDR2 as YDEGEE. Trimming removed 0 bases from V and 4 bases from J; junction bases left unmatched: 3. CDR3 length equals 15 residues. In DNA, the CDR3 is TGTGCCAGCAGCTTGGGACAGGGATTCACCGGGGAGCTGTTTTTT. Translation gives CASSLGQGFTGELFF. Full variable domain (missing parts from reference TRBV5-8 and TRBJ2-2): EAGVTQSPTHLIKTRGQQATLRCSPISGHTSVYWYQQALGLGLQFLLWYDEGEERNRGNFPPRFSGRQFPNYSSELNVNALELEDSALYLCASSLGQGFTGELFFGEGSRLTVL.

The CDR3 DNA reads TGCGCCAGCAGTGAGGCCGTGGCGGCTGAGCAGTACTTC. Protein product: CASSEAVAAEQYF. The chain recombines TRBV10-1 with TRBJ2-7; D unresolved. CDR3 length equals 13 residues. Germline V gene lookup returns CDR1 WNHNN and CDR2 SYGVQD (reference sequence). The V and J ends lost 2 bases and 7 bases respectively, with 12 bases between them.

V gene TRBV6-5 combines with J gene TRBJ2-3; D is unresolved. Germline lookup yields CDR1 MNHEY and CDR2 SVGAGI. The V end lost 6 bases, the J end lost 4 bases, and 14 bases lay between the germline ends. CDR3 length equals 14 residues. CDR3 bases: TGTGCCAGCAGCGCCATAGCTGATGCAGATACGCAGTATTTT. Protein product: CASSAIADADTQYF.

The V gene is TRBV7-5, the J gene TRBJ1-4. TRBV7-5 has pseudogene status. The CDR3 loop spans 14 amino acids. The chain's CDR3 is CASSLVALSGKLFF. The CDR3 DNA reads TGTGCCAGCAGCTTAGTGGCCCTTAGCGGAAAACTGTTTTTT.